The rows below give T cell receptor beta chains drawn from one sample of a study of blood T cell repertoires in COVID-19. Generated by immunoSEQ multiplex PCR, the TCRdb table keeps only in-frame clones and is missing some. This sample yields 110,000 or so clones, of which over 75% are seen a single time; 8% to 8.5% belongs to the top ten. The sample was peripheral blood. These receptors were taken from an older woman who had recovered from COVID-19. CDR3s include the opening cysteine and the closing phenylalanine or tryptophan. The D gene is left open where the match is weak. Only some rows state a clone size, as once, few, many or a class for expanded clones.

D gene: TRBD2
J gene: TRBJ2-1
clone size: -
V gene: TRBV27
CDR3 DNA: TGTGCCAGCAGTCGACTAGCGGGGGACAATGAGCAGTTCTTC
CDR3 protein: CASSRLAGDNEQFF

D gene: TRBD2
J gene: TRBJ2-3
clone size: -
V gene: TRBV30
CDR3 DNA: TGTGCCTGGAAACTAGCGGGACCGATACCTAGCACAGATACGCAGTATTTT
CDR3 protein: CAWKLAGPIPSTDTQYF

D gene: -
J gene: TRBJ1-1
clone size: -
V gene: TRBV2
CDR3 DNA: TGTGCCAGCAGGTGGGCCAGGGCGGAGGGTGCTTTCTTT
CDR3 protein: CASRWARAEGAFF

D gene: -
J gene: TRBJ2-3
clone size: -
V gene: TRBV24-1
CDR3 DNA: TGTGCCACCAGTGACCCTCCCCGGGAGCGCTATACCCAAACAGGTCAAACAGATACGCAGTATTTT
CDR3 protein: CATSDPPRERYTQTGQTDTQYF

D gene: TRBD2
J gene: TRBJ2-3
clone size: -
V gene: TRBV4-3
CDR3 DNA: TGCGCCAGCAGCCAAGTGGTTAGCGGGGGAGGAGATACGCAGTATTTT
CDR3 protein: CASSQVVSGGGDTQYF

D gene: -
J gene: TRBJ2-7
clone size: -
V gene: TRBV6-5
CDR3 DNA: TGTGCCAGCAGTCCGGGCTCCTACGAGCAGTACTTC
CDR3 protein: CASSPGSYEQYF

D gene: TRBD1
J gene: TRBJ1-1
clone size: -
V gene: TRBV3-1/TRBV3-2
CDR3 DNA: TGTGCCAGCAGCGGGGCCGGGACAGGGGCTTTCTTT
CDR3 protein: CASSGAGTGAFF

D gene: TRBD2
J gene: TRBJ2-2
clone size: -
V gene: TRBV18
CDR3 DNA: TGTGCCAGCTCACCACAGACTAGCGGGGCACACACCGGGGAGCTGTTTTTT
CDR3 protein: CASSPQTSGAHTGELFF

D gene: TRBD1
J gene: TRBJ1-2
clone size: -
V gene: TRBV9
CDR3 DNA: TGTGCCAGCAGCGCCGGGACAGCCAGCTTTTGGTATGGCTACACCTTC
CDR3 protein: CASSAGTASFWYGYTF

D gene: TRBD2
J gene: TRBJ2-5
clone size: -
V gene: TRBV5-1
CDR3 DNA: TGCGCCAGCAGTGAACCGGGACTAGCGTCAGAGACCCAGTACTTC
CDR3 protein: CASSEPGLASETQYF

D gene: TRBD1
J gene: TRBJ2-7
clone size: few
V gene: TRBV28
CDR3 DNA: TGTGCCAGCAGTTTAGCCAGGGGGAACTCCTACGAGCAGTACTTC
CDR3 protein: CASSLARGNSYEQYF

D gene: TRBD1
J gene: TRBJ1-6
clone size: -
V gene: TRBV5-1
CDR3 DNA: TGCGCCAGCAGCCCTGGGACAGTGAATTCACCCCTCCACTTT
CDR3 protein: CASSPGTVNSPLHF

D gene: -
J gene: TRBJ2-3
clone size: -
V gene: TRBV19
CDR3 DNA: TGTGCCAGTAGTTCCATCAATTTCAGATACACAGATACGCAGTATTTT
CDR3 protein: CASSSINFRYTDTQYF

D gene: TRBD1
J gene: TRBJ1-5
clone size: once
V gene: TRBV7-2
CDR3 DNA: TGTGCCAGCAGCCGCGACAGGGCTGGCAATCAGCCCCAGCATTTT
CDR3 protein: CASSRDRAGNQPQHF

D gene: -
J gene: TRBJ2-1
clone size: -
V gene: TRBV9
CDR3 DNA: TGTGCCAGCAGCGGCCGGACTACCTACAATGAGCAGTTCTTC
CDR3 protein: CASSGRTTYNEQFF

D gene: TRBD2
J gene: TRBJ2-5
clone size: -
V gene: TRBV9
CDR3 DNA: TGTGCCAGCAGCGTAGGGGCTAGCGGGGGGGAAGAGACCCAGTACTTC
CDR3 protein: CASSVGASGGEETQYF